This T cell receptor (beta chain) was recorded in a study of blood T cells in healthy people across ages. A second PCR, run for roughly 7 to 12 cycles, used a sample-barcoded 5' primer plus a J-beta primer mix. In TCRdb, the 5' RACE reads were re-called with MiXCR into one record per CDR3 protein. The table lists around 1,800,000 distinct CDR3 sequences, roughly two fifths of them singletons. The CDR3 sequence is 14 residues long. CDR1 SEHNR and CDR2 FQNEAQ come from the germline V gene (reference sequence). V was clipped by 5 bases and J by 2 bases; unmatched bases: 4. Sequenced material: blood. The chain is built from TRBV7-9 and TRBJ2-3; 7 positions agree with TRBD2. The sequence derives from a human donor in good health. CDR3 coding DNA: TGTGCCAGCAGCGCTCTAGCGGACACAGATACGCAGTATTTT. This sequence encodes CASSALADTDTQYF.